The clone carrying this T cell receptor (beta chain) was seen at least ten times. This sample was included in a study of patients and donors after allogeneic stem cell transplantation. TCRdb redid the calling of the RT-PCR reads with MiXCR, one entry per CDR3 protein. The sample consists of hundreds of thousands of distinct CDR3 sequences, 16% of them appearing once. Material for sequencing was blood, either unsorted or a sorted T cell fraction (not recorded which). The TCR was taken from a human donor who was either an allogeneic HSCT recipient or a stem cell or donor lymphocyte infusion donor (not recorded which). It is not recorded whose cells these are; they may come from a transplant donor.

CDR3 DNA: TGCGCCAGCAGTATATCCGGGCTTCCTGCAAGCACCGGGGAGCTGTTTTTT. It encodes CASSISGLPASTGELFF. The chain is built from TRBV4-3 and TRBJ2-2; D unresolved. The germline V gene has CDR1 LGHNA and CDR2 YSLEER. Trimming stripped 6 bases from V and 4 bases from J, with 21 bases between. The CDR3 totals 17 residues.